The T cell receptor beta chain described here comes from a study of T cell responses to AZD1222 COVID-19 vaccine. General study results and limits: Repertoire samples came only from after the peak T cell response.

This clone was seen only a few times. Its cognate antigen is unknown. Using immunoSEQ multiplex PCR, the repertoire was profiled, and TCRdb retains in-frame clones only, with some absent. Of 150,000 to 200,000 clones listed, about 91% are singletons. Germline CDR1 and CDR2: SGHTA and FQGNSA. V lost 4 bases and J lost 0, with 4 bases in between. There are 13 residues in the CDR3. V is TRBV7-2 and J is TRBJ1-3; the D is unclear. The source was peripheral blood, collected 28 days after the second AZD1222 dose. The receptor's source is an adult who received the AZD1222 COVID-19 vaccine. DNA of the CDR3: TGTGCCAGCAGCTCCAGCTCTGGAAACACCATATATTTT. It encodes CASSSSSGNTIYF.